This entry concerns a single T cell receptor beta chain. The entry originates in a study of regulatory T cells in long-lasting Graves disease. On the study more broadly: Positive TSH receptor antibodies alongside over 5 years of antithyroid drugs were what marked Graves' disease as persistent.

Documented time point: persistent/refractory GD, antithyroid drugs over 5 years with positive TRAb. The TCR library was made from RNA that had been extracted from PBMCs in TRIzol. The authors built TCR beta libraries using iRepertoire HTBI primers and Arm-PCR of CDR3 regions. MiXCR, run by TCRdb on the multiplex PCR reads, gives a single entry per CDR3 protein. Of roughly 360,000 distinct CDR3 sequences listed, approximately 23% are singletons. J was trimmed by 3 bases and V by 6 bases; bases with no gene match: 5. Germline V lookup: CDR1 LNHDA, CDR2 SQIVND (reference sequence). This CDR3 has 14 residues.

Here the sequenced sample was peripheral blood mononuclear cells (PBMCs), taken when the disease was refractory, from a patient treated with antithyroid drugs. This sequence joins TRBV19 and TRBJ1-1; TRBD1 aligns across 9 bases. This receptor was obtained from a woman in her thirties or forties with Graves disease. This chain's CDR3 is CASRIQGADTEAFF. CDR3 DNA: TGTGCCAGTAGGATACAGGGGGCTGACACTGAAGCTTTCTTT.